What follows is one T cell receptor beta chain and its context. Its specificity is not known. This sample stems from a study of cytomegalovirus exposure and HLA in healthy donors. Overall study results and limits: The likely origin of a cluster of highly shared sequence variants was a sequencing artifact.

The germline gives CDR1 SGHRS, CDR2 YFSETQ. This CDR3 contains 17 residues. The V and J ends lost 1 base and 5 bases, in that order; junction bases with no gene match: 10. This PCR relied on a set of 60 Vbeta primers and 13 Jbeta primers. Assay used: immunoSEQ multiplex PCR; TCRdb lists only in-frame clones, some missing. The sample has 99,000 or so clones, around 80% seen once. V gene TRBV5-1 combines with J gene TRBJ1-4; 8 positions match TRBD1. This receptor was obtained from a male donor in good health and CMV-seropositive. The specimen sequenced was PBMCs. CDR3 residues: CASSLTGTGFPNEKLFF. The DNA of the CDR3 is TGCGCCAGCAGCTTGACCGGGACAGGTTTCCCAAATGAAAAACTGTTTTTT. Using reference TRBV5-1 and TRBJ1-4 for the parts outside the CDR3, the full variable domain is KAGVTQTPRYLIKTRGQQVTLSCSPISGHRSVSWYQQTPGQGLQFLFEYFSETQRNKGNFPGRFSGRQFSNSRSEMNVSTLELGDSALYLCASSLTGTGFPNEKLFFGSGTQLSVL.